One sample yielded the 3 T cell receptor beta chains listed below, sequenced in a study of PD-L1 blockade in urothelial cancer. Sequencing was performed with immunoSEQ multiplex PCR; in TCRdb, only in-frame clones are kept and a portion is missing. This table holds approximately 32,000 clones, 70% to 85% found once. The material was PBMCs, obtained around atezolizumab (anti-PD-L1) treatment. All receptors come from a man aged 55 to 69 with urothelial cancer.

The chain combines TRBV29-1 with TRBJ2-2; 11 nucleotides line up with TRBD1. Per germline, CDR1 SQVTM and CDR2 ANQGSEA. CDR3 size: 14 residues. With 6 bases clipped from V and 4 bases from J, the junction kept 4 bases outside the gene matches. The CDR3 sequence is CSVGDRGGTGELFF. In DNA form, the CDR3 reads TGCAGCGTGGGGGACAGGGGGGGCACCGGGGAGCTGTTTTTT.

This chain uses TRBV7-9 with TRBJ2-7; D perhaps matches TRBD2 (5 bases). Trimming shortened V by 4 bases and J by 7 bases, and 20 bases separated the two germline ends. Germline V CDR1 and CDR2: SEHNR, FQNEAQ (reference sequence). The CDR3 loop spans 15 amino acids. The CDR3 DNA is TGTGCCAGCAGCTCGTCAAACGCAGGATCGGGGGAGCAGTACTTC. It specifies CASSSSNAGSGEQYF.

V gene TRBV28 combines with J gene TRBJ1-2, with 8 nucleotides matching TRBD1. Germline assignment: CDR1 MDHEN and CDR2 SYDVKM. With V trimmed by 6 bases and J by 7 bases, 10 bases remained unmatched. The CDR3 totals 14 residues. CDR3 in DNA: TGTGCCAGCAGGCCCGGGGGACAGGACCCTGGCTACACCTTC. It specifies CASRPGGQDPGYTF.